This is a list of T cell receptor beta chains from one sample in a study of T cells in Graves' hyperthyroidism and ophthalmopathy. TCRdb re-derived calls from the multiplex PCR reads in MiXCR, one entry per CDR3 protein. The data hold over 45,000 distinct CDR3 sequences, with roughly half observed a single time. Specimen: blood. These receptors originate from a woman between 45 and 65 years old with Graves' ophthalmopathy. The conserved cysteine and the conserved F or W are not part of the CDR3 here. Clone sizes are given selectively: once, few, many, or a class where the clone is expanded.

V gene,J gene,clone size,CDR3 protein
TRBV29-1,TRBJ2-5,-,SASGAQETQY
TRBV6-1,TRBJ1-6,many,ASFDRGRNSPLH
TRBV9,TRBJ2-7,many,ASSVSPRGPYEQY
TRBV7-8,TRBJ1-6,-,ASSLDLYNSPLH
TRBV5-1,TRBJ2-2,many,ASSQQTNTGELF
TRBV7-2,TRBJ2-7,-,ASSTATSGSFLYEQY
TRBV7-2,TRBJ2-7,-,ASSRTSGGAYYEQY
TRBV20-1,TRBJ2-7,-,SARGQGWYEQY
TRBV19,TRBJ2-1,many,ASSESGTSGSRSYNEQF
TRBV7-2,TRBJ2-7,once,ASSLDIAGGILYEQY
TRBV11-2,TRBJ1-1,-,ASSRGARGTEAF
TRBV28,TRBJ2-7,few,ASRRGSVDEQY
TRBV20-1,TRBJ2-3,few,SAVPRGRNTDTQY
TRBV7-9,TRBJ2-3,many,ASSLWVGSTDTQY
TRBV2,TRBJ1-1,-,ASSENTEAF
TRBV5-1,TRBJ2-7,many,ASRENGGLPYEQY
TRBV12-3/TRBV12-4,TRBJ2-5,-,ASSSRGGNEQY
TRBV7-9,TRBJ1-4,-,ASSVRGEKLF
TRBV18,TRBJ2-3,few,ASSPEAGGPADTQY
TRBV20-1,TRBJ1-4,-,SAPWGETANEKLF
TRBV7-2,TRBJ2-5,-,ASSSRQGSFETQY
TRBV24-1,TRBJ2-3,-,ATSPRGRNTDTQY
TRBV9,TRBJ1-6,-,ASSVGTGTGAPLH
TRBV27,TRBJ1-6,many,ASSLGLGNSPLH
TRBV28,TRBJ1-5,many,ASNLRRDTPQH
TRBV20-1,TRBJ2-7,many,SAGDDYEQY
TRBV20-1,TRBJ2-7,-,SAPGTGFHEQY
TRBV5-1,TRBJ1-2,many,ASSGGGYYGYT
TRBV20-1,TRBJ2-1,many,SARDGGGMYYNEQF
TRBV7-2,TRBJ1-5,-,ASSPRPPGLHETQH
TRBV20-1,TRBJ1-5,-,SARGSGTLSNQPQH
TRBV20-1,TRBJ2-7,-,SCCQGVYEQY
TRBV19,TRBJ1-5,many,ASKWAIDSNQPQH
TRBV9,TRBJ2-5,-,ASSAGGGETQY
TRBV7-9,TRBJ2-6,once,ASSWDGAFELT
TRBV7-9,TRBJ2-7,few,ASSQDITAGGLYEQY
TRBV19,TRBJ2-3,-,ASSGGVGRGEDTQY
TRBV7-9,TRBJ2-2,once,ASSLRDGLAAPVPGELF
TRBV7-6,TRBJ1-5,-,AKRPELNQPQH
TRBV19,TRBJ2-3,many,ASRDSNTDTQY
TRBV29-1,TRBJ1-4,few,SVVLEGEKLF
TRBV19,TRBJ1-2,medium-sized,ATDNYNYGYT
TRBV19,TRBJ2-4,-,ASSPTGAKNIQY
TRBV29-1,TRBJ2-7,-,SVERDTSYEQY
TRBV20-1,TRBJ2-7,-,SAVDRYEQY
TRBV5-6,TRBJ2-5,-,ASSLGSAETQY
TRBV2,TRBJ1-5,-,ASSGQGVTGEL
TRBV2,TRBJ2-1,-,ASSGRGVPYNEQF
TRBV7-2,TRBJ1-2,-,ASSPSVGFSYGYT
TRBV5-1,TRBJ1-5,many,ASRNRTGDNQPQH
TRBV10-1,TRBJ2-1,many,ASSVDPPYNEQF
TRBV10-3,TRBJ2-1,many,AISPGYNEQF
TRBV24-1,TRBJ1-1,-,ATLGQGNTEAF
TRBV7-9,TRBJ2-7,many,ASSFPTSYEQY
TRBV9,TRBJ2-7,many,ASSVGQGIPYEQY